One sample yielded the 29 T cell receptor beta chains listed below, sequenced in a study of CD8 T cells in ankylosing spondylitis. A single record per CDR3 protein comes from TCRdb applying MiXCR to the 5' RACE reads. Of 150,000 to 200,000 distinct CDR3 sequences in the sample, approximately 10% were seen once. The source material was blood, either unsorted or a sorted T cell fraction (not recorded which). Every receptor here comes from a male donor with ankylosing spondylitis or in good health (not recorded which).

This clonotype has at least ten counts. This rearrangement joins TRBV4-2 to TRBJ2-1, with 10 bases matching TRBD2. With V trimmed by 3 bases and J by 7 bases, 9 bases remained unmatched. Germline V lookup: CDR1 LGHNA, CDR2 YNFKEQ. The CDR3 totals 16 residues. In DNA, the CDR3 is TGTGCCAGCAGCCAGGTTAGCGGGGGGCTAAGGAATGAGCAGTTCTTC. Translating gives CASSQVSGGLRNEQFF.

This clonotype has ten or more counts. The V and J genes are TRBV5-6 and TRBJ2-3; 7 nucleotides agree with TRBD1. V shed 0 bases, J shed 2 bases, and the junction held 3 bases outside the gene matches. Germline CDR1 SGHDT, CDR2 YYEEEE. This CDR3 has 15 amino acids. For the CDR3, the DNA is TGTGCCAGCAGCTTGGTGACAGGGCTCACAGATACGCAGTATTTT. Protein sequence: CASSLVTGLTDTQYF.

This chain connects TRBV11-2 to TRBJ2-5; perhaps TRBD1 as D (6 bases). Germline loops: CDR1 SGHAT, CDR2 FQNNGV. The CDR3 sequence is 16 residues long. V was shortened by 4 bases and J by 1 base, with 16 bases between the two germline ends. The CDR3: CASSSHRDIGQETQYF. CDR3 sequence (DNA): TGTGCCAGCAGCTCCCACAGGGATATCGGCCAAGAGACCCAGTACTTC.

V usage is TRBV5-1 and J usage is TRBJ2-3, with a weak D call TRBD2 (7 bases). This CDR3 has 15 residues. CDR1 and CDR2 from the germline V gene are SGHRS and YFSETQ. Trimming left V 3 bases short and J 4 bases short, with 15 bases between. The CDR3: CASSWGGANADTQYF. CDR3 bases: TGCGCCAGCAGCTGGGGGGGGGCTAACGCAGATACGCAGTATTTT.

This clonotype was seen a few times. This chain uses TRBV6-6 with TRBJ2-7; no firm D call. The germline V and J ends were trimmed by 2 bases and 2 bases, with 10 bases remaining between them. The CDR3 consists of 14 residues. CDR1 and CDR2 from the germline V gene are MNHNY and SVGAGI (reference sequence). The chain's CDR3 is CASSYSDRAYEQYF. The DNA for the CDR3 is TGTGCCAGCAGTTACAGTGACCGGGCCTACGAGCAGTACTTC.

Many counts were recorded for this clonotype. V usage is TRBV12-3 or TRBV12-4 and J usage is TRBJ1-2; a weak D match, TRBD1 (5 bases). Trimming left V 7 bases short and J 6 bases short, with 18 bases between. This CDR3 is 14 amino acids long. This CDR3 is CASTESQGPNGYTF. Written as DNA, the CDR3 is TGTGCCAGCACAGAGAGCCAGGGCCCGAATGGCTACACCTTC.

In this sample, this clonotype turned up many times. The V call is TRBV29-1, the J call TRBJ1-1, with unresolved D. Trimming left V 5 bases short and J 1 base short, with 14 bases between. CDR3 length: 14 residues. Germline V gene lookup returns CDR1 SQVTM and CDR2 ANQGSEA. CDR3 nucleotides: TGCAGCGTTAGGATCGAGGGAGGGAACACTGAAGCTTTCTTT. Encoded protein: CSVRIEGGNTEAFF.

This clonotype was found many times. The rearrangement joins TRBV27 to TRBJ2-1; D is unresolved. The CDR3 length is 16 residues. V was shortened by 5 bases and J by 8 bases, with 22 bases between the two germline ends. Germline V gene sequence: CDR1 MNHEY, CDR2 SMNVEV (reference sequence). The CDR3 protein is CASSPDQDRWYYEQFF. The CDR3 bases are TGTGCCAGCAGTCCCGACCAGGATAGATGGTATTATGAGCAGTTCTTC.

The chain couples TRBV29-1 to TRBJ2-1, with a weak D call TRBD2 (6 bases). The germline V and J ends were trimmed by 6 bases and 6 bases, with 12 bases remaining between them. Germline lookup yields CDR1 SQVTM and CDR2 ANQGSEA. CDR3 length: 12 residues. In DNA, the CDR3 is TGCAGCGTCCGACGGGACTTCAATGAGCAGTTCTTC. This translates into CSVRRDFNEQFF.

In this sample, this clonotype turned up many times. J is TRBJ2-1 and V is TRBV5-1, with 8 positions matching TRBD1. The CDR3 runs 16 residues. J lost 3 bases, V lost 0 bases, and 5 bases had no gene match. Germline CDR1 and CDR2: SGHRS and YFSETQ. CDR3 sequence: CASSLGLTGVYNEQFF. DNA of the CDR3: TGCGCCAGCAGCTTGGGGTTGACAGGGGTCTACAATGAGCAGTTCTTC.

Ten or more counts support this clonotype. V is TRBV12-3 or TRBV12-4 and J is TRBJ1-1; a weak D match, TRBD1 (5 bases). The V gene lost 1 base and the J gene lost 4 bases, with 7 bases spanning the gap. The CDR3 totals 13 residues. For the CDR3, the DNA is TGTGCCAGCAGTTTAGGACAGCTCACTGAAGCTTTCTTT. It specifies CASSLGQLTEAFF.

This clonotype was counted at least ten times. V and J are TRBV11-2 and TRBJ2-4; weak D call: TRBD2 (6 bases). CDR1 is SGHAT, CDR2 FQNNGV, per germline. The CDR3 loop spans 16 amino acids. Trimming shortened V by 5 bases and J by 7 bases, and 21 bases separated the two germline ends. The CDR3 coding sequence is TGTGCCAGCAGCCCTCCTTTCCCCAGGGAGGAGAACATTCAGTACTTC. It specifies CASSPPFPREENIQYF.

This clonotype appeared many times. The rearrangement joins TRBV30 to TRBJ1-2; D unresolved. The CDR3 is 14 residues long. Between the trimmed V and J ends, which lost 2 bases and 8 bases, there was a span of 18 bases. Germline lookup yields CDR1 GTSNPN and CDR2 SVGIG (reference sequence). The CDR3 DNA sequence: TGTGCCTGGAGTCCTCCCCCGGGTCTTCAAGGCTACACCTTC. Translating gives CAWSPPPGLQGYTF.

This clonotype has at least ten counts. The chain recombines TRBV28 with TRBJ2-7; TRBD1 agrees at 7 bases. The germline gives CDR1 MDHEN, CDR2 SYDVKM. V gave up 5 bases and J gave up 5 bases; unmatched junction bases: 9. The CDR3 sequence is 14 residues long. CDR3 region: CASSPPGQVNEQYF. The DNA for the CDR3 is TGTGCCAGCAGTCCCCCCGGACAGGTTAACGAGCAGTACTTC.

The table lists this clonotype with many counts. The gene calls are TRBV20-1 and TRBJ1-2, with TRBD1 matching over 9 bases. Trimming at V came to 2 bases and at J to 8 bases, leaving 12 bases not matched to a gene. Germline loops: CDR1 DFQATT, CDR2 SNEGSKA (reference sequence). The CDR3 length is 15 residues. The CDR3 here is CSARSGTGGALGYTF. DNA for the CDR3: TGCAGTGCTAGATCGGGTACAGGGGGCGCATTAGGCTACACCTTC.

This clonotype was counted at least ten times. The CDR3 nucleotides are TGTGCCATCAGTCAATATTCTACTAGCGGAGAGACCCAGTACTTC. This codes for CAISQYSTSGETQYF. The chain uses TRBV10-3 and TRBJ2-5; 8 bases match TRBD2. The junction had 9 bases not matched to a gene; V was cut back by 5 bases and J by 4 bases. Looked up from germline, CDR1 is ENHRY and CDR2 is SYGVKD. The CDR3 is 15 residues long.

This clonotype came up many times. The CDR3 reads CASSTRIVSNTGELFF. The CDR3 coding sequence is TGTGCCAGCAGTACCCGGATTGTATCGAACACCGGGGAGCTGTTTTTT. The chain carries TRBV12-3 or TRBV12-4 and TRBJ2-2; no definite D call. The CDR3 spans 16 residues. The ends were cut back, 5 bases at V and 0 bases at J, with 13 bases in the middle.

In this sample, this clonotype turned up many times. This chain links TRBV7-2 with TRBJ2-2, with D maybe TRBD1 (6 bases). This CDR3 has 17 residues. Germline CDR1 and CDR2: SGHTA and FQGNSA. V dropped 5 bases and J dropped 2 bases, with 18 bases sitting between them. The CDR3 coding sequence is TGTGCCAGCAGCCCGACCCCCCTACAGGGTAACACCGGGGAGCTGTTTTTT. It is translated as CASSPTPLQGNTGELFF.

The chain has TRBV2 and TRBJ2-7; 7 positions match TRBD2. CDR1 is SNHLY, CDR2 FYNNEI, per germline. This CDR3 spans 12 amino acids. The junction had 1 base not matched to a gene; V was cut back by 2 bases and J by 6 bases. The CDR3 sequence: CASSEWGGEQYF. CDR3 coding DNA: TGTGCCAGCAGTGAATGGGGGGGCGAGCAGTACTTC.

This chain connects TRBV7-2 to TRBJ1-5, with TRBD1 matching 9 bases. V gave up 5 bases and J gave up 5 bases; unmatched junction bases: 7. Germline CDR1 and CDR2: SGHTA and FQGNSA. The CDR3 has 15 amino acids. CDR3 coding DNA: TGTGCCAGCAGCACCAGGACAGGGGTGGATCAGCCCCAGCATTTT. It encodes CASSTRTGVDQPQHF.

The V and J genes are TRBV27 and TRBJ2-2; D gene unclear. V gave up 9 bases and J gave up 2 bases, with 16 bases separating them. The germline V gene encodes CDR1 MNHEY and CDR2 SMNVEV (reference sequence). The CDR3 has 15 residues. CDR3 sequence: CASASPTLNTGELFF. The DNA for the CDR3 is TGTGCCAGTGCAAGCCCGACACTTAACACCGGGGAGCTGTTTTTT.

This clonotype appeared many times. The rearrangement links TRBV29-1 to TRBJ1-4, with 11 bases lining up with TRBD1. This CDR3 spans 14 amino acids. CDR1 is SQVTM, CDR2 ANQGSEA, per germline. The V segment lost 6 bases and the J segment 6 bases; nucleotides outside the gene matches: 6. CDR3 DNA sequence: TGCAGCGTGGTGGACAGGGGGCAATATGAAAAACTGTTTTTT. As protein: CSVVDRGQYEKLFF.

V gene TRBV5-1 combines with J gene TRBJ2-1; 10 bases agree with TRBD1. Unmatched junction bases numbered 2, after V lost 0 bases and J lost 5 bases. This CDR3 spans 15 amino acids. CDR1 and CDR2 (germline): SGHRS, YFSETQ. The CDR3 sequence is CASSLEGTGDNEQFF. The CDR3 nucleotides read TGCGCCAGCAGCTTGGAAGGGACAGGGGACAATGAGCAGTTCTTC.

This clonotype was observed at least ten times. V usage is TRBV3-1 and J usage is TRBJ1-6; D ambiguous. V was cut by 4 bases and J by 13 bases, with 17 bases left in between. Germline CDR1 reads LGHDT; CDR2 reads YNNKEL (reference sequence). The length of the CDR3 is 14 residues. DNA for the CDR3: TGTGCCAGCAGCCCCCAGGTCGTCTCTTCGCCCCTCCACTTT. This encodes CASSPQVVSSPLHF. The entire variable domain, with the rest obtained from reference TRBV3-1 and TRBJ1-6, is as follows: DTAVSQTPKYLVTQMGNDKSIKCEQNLGHDTMYWYKQDSKKFLKIMFSYNNKELIINETVPNRFSPKSPDKAHLNLHINSLELGDSAVYFCASSPQVVSSPLHFGNGTRLTVT.

This clonotype was found many times. The V call is TRBV28, the J call TRBJ1-2; 10 nucleotides align to TRBD1. The CDR3 spans 17 residues. Trimming removed 4 bases from V and 5 bases from J; junction bases left unmatched: 13. The germline V gene has CDR1 MDHEN and CDR2 SYDVKM. The CDR3 loop is CASSSRTGGVFRYGYTF. The DNA of the CDR3 is TGTGCCAGCAGTTCCCGGACAGGGGGTGTGTTTCGGTATGGCTACACCTTC.

In this sample, this clonotype turned up a few times. The chain recombines TRBV11-2 with TRBJ2-2; 9 nucleotides align to TRBD1. CDR3 size: 15 residues. V lost 5 bases and J lost 6; bases outside the gene matches: 7. Germline V gives CDR1 SGHAT, CDR2 FQNNGV. This chain's CDR3 is CASSPRDRVPGELFF. The CDR3 DNA sequence: TGTGCCAGCAGCCCCCGGGACAGGGTTCCCGGGGAGCTGTTTTTT.

This clonotype came up many times. The chain combines TRBV4-1 with TRBJ1-1; D is unclear. The CDR3 is made up of 12 amino acids. The V gene's germline CDR1 is MGHRA and CDR2 YSYEKL. Deletions cut 4 bases from V and 9 bases from J, with 12 bases between. The CDR3 here is CASSPLLGQAFF. In nucleotides, the CDR3 is TGCGCCAGCAGCCCGCTCTTGGGTCAAGCTTTCTTT.

This clonotype showed up just a few times. The chain uses TRBV7-9 and TRBJ2-1; TRBD2 agrees at 15 bases. The CDR3 is made up of 16 amino acids. Losses at the gene ends were 5 bases for V and 9 bases for J; bases not matched to a gene: 8. The germline gives CDR1 SEHNR, CDR2 FQNEAQ (reference sequence). The CDR3 loop reads CASSRGLAGGFPEQFF. CDR3 nucleotide sequence: TGTGCCAGCAGCAGGGGACTAGCGGGAGGATTTCCTGAGCAGTTCTTC.

This clonotype appeared many times. V and J are TRBV10-3 and TRBJ2-3, with D maybe TRBD1 (7 bases). With 6 bases removed from V and 6 bases from J, the gap between germline ends came to 16 bases. The germline gives CDR1 ENHRY, CDR2 SYGVKD. The CDR3 runs to 14 residues. In nucleotides, the CDR3 is TGTGCCATCAGCTCCGACAGGGCGGGGGATACGCAGTATTTT. It specifies CAISSDRAGDTQYF.